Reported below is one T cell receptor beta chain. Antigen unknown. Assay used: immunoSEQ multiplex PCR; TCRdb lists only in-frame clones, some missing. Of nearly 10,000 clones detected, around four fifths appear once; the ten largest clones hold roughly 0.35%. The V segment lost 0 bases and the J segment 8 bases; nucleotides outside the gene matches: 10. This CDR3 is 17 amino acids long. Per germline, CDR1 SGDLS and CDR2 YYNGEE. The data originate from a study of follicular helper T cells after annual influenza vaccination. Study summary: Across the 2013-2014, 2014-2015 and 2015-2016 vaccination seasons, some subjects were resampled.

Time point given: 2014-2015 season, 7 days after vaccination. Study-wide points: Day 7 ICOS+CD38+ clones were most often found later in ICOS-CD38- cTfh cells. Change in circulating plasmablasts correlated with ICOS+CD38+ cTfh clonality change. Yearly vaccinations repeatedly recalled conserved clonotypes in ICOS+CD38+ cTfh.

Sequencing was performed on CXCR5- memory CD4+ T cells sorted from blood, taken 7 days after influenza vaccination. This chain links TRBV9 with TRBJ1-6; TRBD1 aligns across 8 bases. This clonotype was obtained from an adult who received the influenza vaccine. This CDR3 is CASSVGPTGTGYSPLHF. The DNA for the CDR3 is TGTGCCAGCAGCGTAGGCCCCACCGGGACAGGCTATTCACCCCTCCACTTT.